What follows is one T cell receptor (beta chain) and its context. V lost 3 bases and J 0 bases, leaving 8 bases between the germline ends. The CDR3 consists of 14 residues. The germline gives CDR1 MGHRA, CDR2 YSYEKL. TCR beta sequencing covered blood CD8+ and CD4+ T cells. Each multiple sclerosis control was a treatment-naive patient with relapsing-remitting disease that was either stable or active. The sample comes from a study of CD8 T cells in Susac syndrome. When the RNA was reverse transcribed, random hexamers were used with an input of roughly 0.45 to 1 ug. Across 54 Vbeta and 13 Jbeta, TCR beta CDR3 was amplified with immunoSEQ multiplex PCR. TCRdb reanalysed the immunoSEQ multiplex PCR reads using MiXCR and keeps one entry per CDR3 protein. This sample has roughly 400,000 distinct CDR3 sequences, with 75% to 90% found just once.

This chain links TRBV4-1 with TRBJ1-1; no clear D. Material: CD8+ T cells from PBMCs. The sequence came from a human donor with multiple sclerosis. CDR3 bases: TGCGCCAGCAGCCATCCGGGGATGAACACTGAAGCTTTCTTT. Translation: CASSHPGMNTEAFF.